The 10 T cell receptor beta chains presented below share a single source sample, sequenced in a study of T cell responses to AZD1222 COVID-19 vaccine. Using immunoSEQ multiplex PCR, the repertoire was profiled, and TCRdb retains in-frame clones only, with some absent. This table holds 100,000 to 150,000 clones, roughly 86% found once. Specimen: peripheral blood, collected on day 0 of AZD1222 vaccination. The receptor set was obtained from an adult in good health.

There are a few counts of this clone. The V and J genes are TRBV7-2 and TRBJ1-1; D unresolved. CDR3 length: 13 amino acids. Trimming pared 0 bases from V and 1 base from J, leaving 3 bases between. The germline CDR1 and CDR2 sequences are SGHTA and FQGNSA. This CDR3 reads CASSLAGNTEAFF. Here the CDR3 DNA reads TGTGCCAGCAGCTTAGCCGGGAACACTGAAGCTTTCTTT.

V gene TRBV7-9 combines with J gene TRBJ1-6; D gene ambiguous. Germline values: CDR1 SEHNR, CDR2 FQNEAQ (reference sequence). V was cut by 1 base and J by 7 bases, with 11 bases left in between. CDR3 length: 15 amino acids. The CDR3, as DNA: TGTGCCAGCAGCTTAGGGGGTGTTGGGAATTCACCCCTCCACTTT. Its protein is CASSLGGVGNSPLHF.

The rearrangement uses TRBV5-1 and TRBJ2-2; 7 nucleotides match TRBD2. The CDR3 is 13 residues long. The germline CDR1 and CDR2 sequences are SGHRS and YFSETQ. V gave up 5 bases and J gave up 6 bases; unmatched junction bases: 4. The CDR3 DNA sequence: TGCGCCAGCAGGCTAGCGGATTCCGGGGAGCTGTTTTTT. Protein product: CASRLADSGELFF.

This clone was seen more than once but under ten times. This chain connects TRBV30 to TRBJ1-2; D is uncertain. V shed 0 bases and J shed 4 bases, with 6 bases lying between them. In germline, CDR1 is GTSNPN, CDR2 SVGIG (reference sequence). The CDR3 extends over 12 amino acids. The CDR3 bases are TGTGCCTGGAGTGTACAGACCTATGGCTACACCTTC. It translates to CAWSVQTYGYTF. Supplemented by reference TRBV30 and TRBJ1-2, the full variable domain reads SQTIHQWPATLVQPVGSPLSLECTVEGTSNPNLYWYRQAAGRGLQLLFYSVGIGQISSEVPQNLSASRPQDRQFILSSKKLLLSDSGFYLCAWSVQTYGYTFGSGTRLTVV.

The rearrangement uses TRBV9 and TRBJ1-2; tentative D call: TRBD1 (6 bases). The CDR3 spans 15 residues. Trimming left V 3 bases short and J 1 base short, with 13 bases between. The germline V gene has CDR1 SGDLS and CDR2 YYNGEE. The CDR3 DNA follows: TGTGCCAGCAGCGGGGCGGGACATTTTAACTATGGCTACACCTTC. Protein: CASSGAGHFNYGYTF.

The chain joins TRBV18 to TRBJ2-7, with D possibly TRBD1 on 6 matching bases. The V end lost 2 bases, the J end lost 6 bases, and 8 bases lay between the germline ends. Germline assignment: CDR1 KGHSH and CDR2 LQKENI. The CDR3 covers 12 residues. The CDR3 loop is CASSPLGGEQYF. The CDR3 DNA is TGTGCCAGCTCACCATTAGGGGGCGAGCAGTACTTC. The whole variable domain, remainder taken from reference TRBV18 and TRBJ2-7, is NAGVMQNPRHLVRRRGQEARLRCSPMKGHSHVYWYRQLPEEGLKFMVYLQKENIIDESGMPKERFSAEFPKEGPSILRIQQVVRGDSAAYFCASSPLGGEQYFGPGTRLTVT.

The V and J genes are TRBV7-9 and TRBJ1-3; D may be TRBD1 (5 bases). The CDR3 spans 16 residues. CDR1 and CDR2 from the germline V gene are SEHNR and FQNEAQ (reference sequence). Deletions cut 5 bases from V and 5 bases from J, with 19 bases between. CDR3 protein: CASSRGEGGGRNTIYF. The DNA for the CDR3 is TGTGCCAGCAGCCGAGGGGAGGGCGGCGGAAGAAACACCATATATTTT.

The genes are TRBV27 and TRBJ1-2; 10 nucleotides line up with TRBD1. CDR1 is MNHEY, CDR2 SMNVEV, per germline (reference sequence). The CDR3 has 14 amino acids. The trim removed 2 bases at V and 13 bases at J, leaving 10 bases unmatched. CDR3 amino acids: CASSLIGTGAPTTF. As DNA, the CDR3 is TGTGCCAGCAGTTTAATTGGGACAGGGGCCCCAACCACCTTC.

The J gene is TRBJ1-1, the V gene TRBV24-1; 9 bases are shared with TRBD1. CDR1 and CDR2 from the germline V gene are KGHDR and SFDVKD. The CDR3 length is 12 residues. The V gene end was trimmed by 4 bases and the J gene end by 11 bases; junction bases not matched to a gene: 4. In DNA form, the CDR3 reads TGTGCCACCAGTGACTGGACAGGGGAGGCTTTCTTT. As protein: CATSDWTGEAFF.

The CDR3 nucleotides are TGTGCCAGCAGCTTTACCAGGGGCGACTATGGCTACACCTTC. Its protein product is CASSFTRGDYGYTF. The chain links TRBV7-9 to TRBJ1-2, with D perhaps TRBD1 (6 bases). Germline CDR1 and CDR2: SEHNR and FQNEAQ (reference sequence). V gave up 3 bases and J gave up 3 bases, with 11 bases separating them. CDR3 length: 14 amino acids.